This TCR beta chain comes out of a study of blood T cells in healthy people across ages (dated by TCRdb to between 2014 and 2016). For context, the study as a whole: Template switching captured roughly one uniquely barcoded TCR beta cDNA molecule per two T cells in model experiments. Age-related changes in TCR beta repertoire diversity were measured in the study by deep sequencing normalized with unique cDNA molecular identifiers. Four age groups were formed from the donors: young (average 16 years), middle-aged (approximately 42), aged (62) and long-lived (less than 85). To avoid experimental bias, donors of different ages were randomly spread across the sequencing lanes. The study analyzed two additional independent replicas of 1 million unique cDNA reads from the same blood draw for two donors, one aged 18 to 30 and one aged 80 or older. Results the study describes overall, beyond this receptor: Donor CMV infection status was unknown, potentially confounding age-related changes in expanded clonotypes. Because profiling used bulk unsorted PBMCs, naive and antigen-experienced compartments could not be compared conclusively. Compared with the aged group, the long-lived group had more naive CD4+ T cells, fewer expanded clones and increased TCR diversity, a pattern suggesting age selection. Estimates of total diversity from one million sequenced T cells were regarded as lower bounds and underestimates. Observed TCR beta diversity per million T cells fell roughly linearly with age, and a significant reduction was already apparent by age approximately 40. There was a strong correlation between observed TCR beta diversity and the percentage of naive T cells measured by flow cytometry.

Receptors were amplified or captured by 5' RACE. A second about 7 to 11 cycle PCR used a sample-barcoded 5' primer and a J-beta primer mix. Each TCR beta cDNA molecule received a unique molecular identifier from a template-switch 5' adaptor carrying 12 random nucleotides. Each sample yielded at least 3 million CDR3-containing paired-end reads. First-strand cDNA synthesis was performed from all RNA using the Mint cDNA synthesis kit, with priming by a TRBC-specific oligonucleotide. All cDNA was treated with uracil-DNA glycosylase and then went through a first 18-cycle PCR with the universal primers M1SS and BC2_uni_R. On the authors' methods: For normalization, 1 million high-quality reads, each with a distinct molecular identifier, were randomly selected from each sample. Reads with shared molecular identifiers were discarded instead of being binned into consensus sequences. MiTCR, run with a Q25 quality threshold and the strictest error-elimination algorithm, handled CDR3 identification, clonotype clustering and error correction. A nonparametric unseen species model using Euler transformation provided a lower-bound estimate of total TCR beta diversity. Clones were called with MiXCR by TCRdb after fastp trimmed the public reads at Q25, and only in-frame beta chains were retained. Rows are combined by CDR3 protein, so each entry shows the most common genes and DNA. The V and J calls shown here were made by TCRdb, not taken from the authors' results. Here the sample has over 1,500,000 distinct CDR3 sequences; more than 35% occur a single time. Of the sample, 23% falls within the top ten clones.

Including cysteine and phenylalanine, the CDR3 has 15 amino acids. This entry keeps only the CDR3 DNA: 45 bases, framed from base 1. CDR1 SGHNT and CDR2 YENEEA were looked up in the germline V gene. The V and J ends are trimmed by 3 bases and 2 bases, leaving 14 bases between them. Donors were 39 systemically healthy Caucasian individuals from Russia aged about 6 to 100 years. Each donor gave 8 to 10 milliliters of peripheral blood, drawn into EDTA-treated Vacutainer tubes. Ficoll-Paque density-gradient centrifugation was used to isolate PBMCs, with at least 6.5 million per sample. Total RNA was extracted from PBMCs with Trizol reagent, with at least 5 micrograms obtained per sample. For every donor, an aliquot of PBMCs went through flow cytometry to measure the percentages of naive CD45RAhigh/CD27high T cells. Details on this clonotype: Its antigen has not been determined. Per-base quality was not reported, and no clone a single base away is much larger than it.

Rearrangement joined TRBV11-3 to TRBJ2-7; the D segment may tentatively be TRBD1 or TRBD2, each giving 5 matched bases. This clonotype was obtained from a human donor in good health. The specimen was blood. The encoded CDR3 is CASSFELGRAYEQYF. The sequence in DNA is TGTGCCAGCAGCTTTGAACTGGGACGGGCCTACGAGCAGTACTTC. Where the CDR3 stops, the reference TRBV11-3 and TRBJ2-7 genes take over; the full variable domain is EAGVVQSPRYKIIEKKQPVAFWCNPISGHNTLYWYLQNLGQGPELLIRYENEEAVDDSQLPKDRFSAERLKGVDSTLKIQPAELGDSAVYLCASSFELGRAYEQYFGPGTRLTVT.